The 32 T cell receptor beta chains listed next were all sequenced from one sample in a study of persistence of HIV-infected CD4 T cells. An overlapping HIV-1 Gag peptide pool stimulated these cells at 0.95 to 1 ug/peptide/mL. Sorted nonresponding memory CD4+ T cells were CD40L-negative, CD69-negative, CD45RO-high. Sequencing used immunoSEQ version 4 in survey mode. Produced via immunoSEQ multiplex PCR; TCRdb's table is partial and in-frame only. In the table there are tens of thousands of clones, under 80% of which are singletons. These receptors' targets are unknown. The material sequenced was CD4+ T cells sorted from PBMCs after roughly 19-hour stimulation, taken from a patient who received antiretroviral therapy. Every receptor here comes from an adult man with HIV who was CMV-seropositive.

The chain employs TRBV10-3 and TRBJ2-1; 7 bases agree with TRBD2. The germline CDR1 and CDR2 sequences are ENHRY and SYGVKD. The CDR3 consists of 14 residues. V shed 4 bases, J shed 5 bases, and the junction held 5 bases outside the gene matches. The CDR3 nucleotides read TGTGCCATCAGTGGGCTAGCGGAGGACAATGAGCAGTTCTTC. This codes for CAISGLAEDNEQFF.

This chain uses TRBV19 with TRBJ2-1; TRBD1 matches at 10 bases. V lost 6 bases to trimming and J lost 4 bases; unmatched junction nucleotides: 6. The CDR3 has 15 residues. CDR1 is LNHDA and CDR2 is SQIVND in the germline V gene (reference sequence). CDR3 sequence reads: CASSPGQGLYNEQFF. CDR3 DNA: TGTGCCAGTAGCCCGGGACAGGGGCTTTACAATGAGCAGTTCTTC.

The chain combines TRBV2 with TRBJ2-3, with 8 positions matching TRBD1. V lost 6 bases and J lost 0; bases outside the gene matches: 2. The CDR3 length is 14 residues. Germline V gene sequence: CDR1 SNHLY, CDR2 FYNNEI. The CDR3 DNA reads TGTGCCAGCAGGAGGGACAGGAGCACAGATACGCAGTATTTT. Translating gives CASRRDRSTDTQYF.

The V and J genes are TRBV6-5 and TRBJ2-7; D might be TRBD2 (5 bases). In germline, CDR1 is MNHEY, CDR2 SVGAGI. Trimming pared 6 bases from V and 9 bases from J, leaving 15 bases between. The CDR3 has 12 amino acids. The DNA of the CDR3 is TGTGCCAGCAGCGTCGACCGGGAATGGCAGTACTTC. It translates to CASSVDREWQYF.

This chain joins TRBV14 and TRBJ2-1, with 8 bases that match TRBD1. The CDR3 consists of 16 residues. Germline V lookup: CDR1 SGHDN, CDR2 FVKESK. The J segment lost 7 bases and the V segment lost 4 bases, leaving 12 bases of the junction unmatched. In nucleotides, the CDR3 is TGTGCCAGCAGCCCAACTGACAGGGGTGTGGGAAATGAGCAGTTCTTC. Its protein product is CASSPTDRGVGNEQFF.

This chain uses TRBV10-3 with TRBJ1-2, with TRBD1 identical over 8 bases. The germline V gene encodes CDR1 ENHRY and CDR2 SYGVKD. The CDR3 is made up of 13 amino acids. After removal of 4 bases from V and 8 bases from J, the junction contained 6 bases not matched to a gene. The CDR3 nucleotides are TGTGCCATCAGTGCTGGGACAGGAGGCGGCTACACCTTC. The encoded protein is CAISAGTGGGYTF.

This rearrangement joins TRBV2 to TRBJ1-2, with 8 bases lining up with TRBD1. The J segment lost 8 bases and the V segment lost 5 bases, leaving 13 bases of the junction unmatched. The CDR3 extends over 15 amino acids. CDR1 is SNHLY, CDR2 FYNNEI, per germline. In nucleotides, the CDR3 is TGTGCCAGCAGTCAGGGGGCGCTGGCAACTAGCGGCTACACCTTC. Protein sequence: CASSQGALATSGYTF.

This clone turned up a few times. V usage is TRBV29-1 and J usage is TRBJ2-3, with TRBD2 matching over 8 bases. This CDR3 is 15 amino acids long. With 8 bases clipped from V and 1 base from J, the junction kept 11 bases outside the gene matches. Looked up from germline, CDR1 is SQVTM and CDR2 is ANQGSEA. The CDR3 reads CSSIIGSGGTDTQYF. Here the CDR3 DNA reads TGCAGCTCCATTATCGGTAGCGGGGGCACAGATACGCAGTATTTT.

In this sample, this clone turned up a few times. The CDR3 DNA follows: TGTGCCAGCAGCTTGGTGGCCCCCGGGGAGCTGTTTTTT. It yields the protein CASSLVAPGELFF. The V gene is TRBV5-6, the J gene TRBJ2-2; D gene ambiguous. V shed 0 bases and J shed 6 bases, with 6 bases lying between them. The CDR3 has 13 amino acids. The germline gives CDR1 SGHDT, CDR2 YYEEEE.

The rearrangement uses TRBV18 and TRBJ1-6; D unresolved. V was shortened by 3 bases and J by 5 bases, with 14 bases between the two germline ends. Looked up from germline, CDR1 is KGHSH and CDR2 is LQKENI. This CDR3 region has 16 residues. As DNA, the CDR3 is TGTGCCAGCTCACCCCGAAGCGAAAGACATAATTCACCCCTCCACTTT. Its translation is CASSPRSERHNSPLHF.

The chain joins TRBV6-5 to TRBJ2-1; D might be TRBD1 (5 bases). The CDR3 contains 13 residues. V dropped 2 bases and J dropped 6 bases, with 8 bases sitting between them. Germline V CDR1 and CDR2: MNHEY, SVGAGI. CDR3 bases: TGTGCCAGCAGTTACGACAGAGTCAATGAGCAGTTCTTC. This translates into CASSYDRVNEQFF.

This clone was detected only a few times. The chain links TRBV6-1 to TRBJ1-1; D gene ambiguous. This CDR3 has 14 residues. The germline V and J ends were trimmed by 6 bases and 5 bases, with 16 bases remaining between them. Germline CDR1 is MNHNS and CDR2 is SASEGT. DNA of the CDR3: TGTGCCAGCAGGGCGAGGACGGGAACAACTGAAGCTTTCTTT. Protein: CASRARTGTTEAFF.

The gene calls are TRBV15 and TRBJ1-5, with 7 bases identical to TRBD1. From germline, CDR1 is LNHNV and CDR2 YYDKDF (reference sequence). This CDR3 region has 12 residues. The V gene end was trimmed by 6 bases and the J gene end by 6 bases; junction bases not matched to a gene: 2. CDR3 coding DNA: TGTGCCACCAGTCAGGGGGTTCAGCCCCAGCATTTT. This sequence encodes CATSQGVQPQHF.

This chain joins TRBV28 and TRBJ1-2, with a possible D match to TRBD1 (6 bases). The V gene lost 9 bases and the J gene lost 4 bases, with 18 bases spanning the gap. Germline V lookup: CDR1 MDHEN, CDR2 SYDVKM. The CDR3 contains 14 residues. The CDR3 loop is CASSTGRRAYGYTF. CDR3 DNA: TGTGCCAGTTCTACAGGGAGGCGGGCCTATGGCTACACCTTC.

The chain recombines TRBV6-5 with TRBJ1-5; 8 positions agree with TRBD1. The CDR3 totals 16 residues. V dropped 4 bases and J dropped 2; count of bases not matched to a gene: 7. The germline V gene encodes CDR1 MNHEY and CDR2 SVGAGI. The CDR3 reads CASSLSGGSGNQPQHF. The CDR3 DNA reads TGTGCCAGCAGTTTATCAGGGGGCAGTGGCAATCAGCCCCAGCATTTT.

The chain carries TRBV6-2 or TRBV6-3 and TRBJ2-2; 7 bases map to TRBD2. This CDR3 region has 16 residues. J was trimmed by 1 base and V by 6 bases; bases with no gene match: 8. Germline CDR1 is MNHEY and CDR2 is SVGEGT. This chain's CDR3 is CASSPLGGVNTGELFF. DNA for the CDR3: TGTGCCAGCAGCCCTCTGGGGGGGGTGAACACCGGGGAGCTGTTTTTT.

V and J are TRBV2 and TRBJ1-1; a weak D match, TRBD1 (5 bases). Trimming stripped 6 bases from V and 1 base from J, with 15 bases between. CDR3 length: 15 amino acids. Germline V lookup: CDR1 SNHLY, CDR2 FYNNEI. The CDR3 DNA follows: TGTGCCAGCAGCGACCCGGGACGGGCGAACACTGAAGCTTTCTTT. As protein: CASSDPGRANTEAFF.

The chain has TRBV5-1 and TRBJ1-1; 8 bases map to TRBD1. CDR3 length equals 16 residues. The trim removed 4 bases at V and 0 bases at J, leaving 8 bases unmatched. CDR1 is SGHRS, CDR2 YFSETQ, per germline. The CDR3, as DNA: TGCGCCAGCAGCCGTGACAGGGGAGGGATGAACACTGAAGCTTTCTTT. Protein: CASSRDRGGMNTEAFF. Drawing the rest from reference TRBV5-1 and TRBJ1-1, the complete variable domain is KAGVTQTPRYLIKTRGQQVTLSCSPISGHRSVSWYQQTPGQGLQFLFEYFSETQRNKGNFPGRFSGRQFSNSRSEMNVSTLELGDSALYLCASSRDRGGMNTEAFFGQGTRLTVV.

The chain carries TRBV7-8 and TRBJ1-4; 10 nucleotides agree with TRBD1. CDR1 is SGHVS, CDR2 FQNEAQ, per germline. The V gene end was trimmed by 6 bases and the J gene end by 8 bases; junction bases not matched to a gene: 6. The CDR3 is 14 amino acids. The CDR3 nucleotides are TGTGCCAGCAGGCCGGGACAGGGGCCCGAAAAACTGTTTTTT. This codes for CASRPGQGPEKLFF.

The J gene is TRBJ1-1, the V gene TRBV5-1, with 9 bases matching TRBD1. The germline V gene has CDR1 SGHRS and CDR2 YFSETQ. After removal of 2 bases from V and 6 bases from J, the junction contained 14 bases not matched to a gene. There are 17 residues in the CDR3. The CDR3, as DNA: TGCGCCAGCAGCTTTACCGCCGGGACAGGGTTAATTGCTGAAGCTTTCTTT. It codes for CASSFTAGTGLIAEAFF.

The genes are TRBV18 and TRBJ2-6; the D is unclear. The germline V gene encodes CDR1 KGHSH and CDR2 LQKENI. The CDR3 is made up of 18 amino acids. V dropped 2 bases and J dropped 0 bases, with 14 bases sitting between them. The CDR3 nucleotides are TGTGCCAGCTCACCAGGTCGGGTTTCCGGCTCTGGGGCCAACGTCCTGACTTTC. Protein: CASSPGRVSGSGANVLTF.

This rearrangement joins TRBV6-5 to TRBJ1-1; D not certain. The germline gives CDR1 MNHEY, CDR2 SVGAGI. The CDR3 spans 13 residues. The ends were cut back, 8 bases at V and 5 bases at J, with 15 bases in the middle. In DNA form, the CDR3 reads TGTGCCAGCCGAGGCCAAGGCGGGACTGAAGCTTTCTTT. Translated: CASRGQGGTEAFF.

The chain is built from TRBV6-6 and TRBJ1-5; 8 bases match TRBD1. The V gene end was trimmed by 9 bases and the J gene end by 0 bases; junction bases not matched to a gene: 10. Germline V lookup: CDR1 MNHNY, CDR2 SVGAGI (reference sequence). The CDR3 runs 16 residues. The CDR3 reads CASSVDRGPSNQPQHF. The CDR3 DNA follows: TGTGCCAGTTCCGTTGACAGGGGCCCTAGCAATCAGCCCCAGCATTTT.

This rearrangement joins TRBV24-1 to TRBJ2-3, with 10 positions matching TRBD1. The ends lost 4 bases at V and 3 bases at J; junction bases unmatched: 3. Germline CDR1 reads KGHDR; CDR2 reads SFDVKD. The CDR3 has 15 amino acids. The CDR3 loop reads CATSDRDRGTDTQYF. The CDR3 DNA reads TGTGCCACCAGTGACCGGGACAGGGGAACAGATACGCAGTATTTT.

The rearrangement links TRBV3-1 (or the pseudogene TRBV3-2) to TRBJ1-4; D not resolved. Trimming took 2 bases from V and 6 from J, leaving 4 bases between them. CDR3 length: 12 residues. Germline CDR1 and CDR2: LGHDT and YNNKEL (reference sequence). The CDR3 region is CASSQRYEKLFF. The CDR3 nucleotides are TGTGCCAGCAGCCAACGGTATGAAAAACTGTTTTTT.

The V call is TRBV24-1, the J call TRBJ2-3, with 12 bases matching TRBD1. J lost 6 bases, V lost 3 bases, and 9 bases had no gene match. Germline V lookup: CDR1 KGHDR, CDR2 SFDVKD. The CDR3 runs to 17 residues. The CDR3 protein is CATSDSSGTGGRDTQYF. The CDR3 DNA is TGTGCCACCAGTGATAGTTCCGGGACAGGGGGCAGGGATACGCAGTATTTT.

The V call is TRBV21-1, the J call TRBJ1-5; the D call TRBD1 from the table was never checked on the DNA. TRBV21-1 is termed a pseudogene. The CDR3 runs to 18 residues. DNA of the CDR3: TGTGCCAGCAGCAAAGGGGACAGTAGACGGTGTAGATATCAGCCCCAGCATTTT. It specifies CASSKGDSRRCRYQPQHF.

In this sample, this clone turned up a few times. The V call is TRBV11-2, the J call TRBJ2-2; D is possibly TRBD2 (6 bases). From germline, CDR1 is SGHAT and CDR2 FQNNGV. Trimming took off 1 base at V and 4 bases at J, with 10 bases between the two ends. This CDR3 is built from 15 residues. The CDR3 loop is CASSLVGGATGELFF. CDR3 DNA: TGTGCCAGCAGCTTAGTGGGGGGTGCCACCGGGGAGCTGTTTTTT.

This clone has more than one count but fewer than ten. The DNA of the CDR3 is TGTGCCACCAGTGATTTGGAGGGGAAAGATGGCTACACCTTC. This gives the protein CATSDLEGKDGYTF. V gene TRBV24-1 combines with J gene TRBJ1-2, with D possibly matching TRBD1 (5 bases). V was clipped by 0 bases and J by 6 bases, with 10 bases between them. The CDR3 consists of 14 residues. Per the germline V gene, CDR1 is KGHDR and CDR2 is SFDVKD.

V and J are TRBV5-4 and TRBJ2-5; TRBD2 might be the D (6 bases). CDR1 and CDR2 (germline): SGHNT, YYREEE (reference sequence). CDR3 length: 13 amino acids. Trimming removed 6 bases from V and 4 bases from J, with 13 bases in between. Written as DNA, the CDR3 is TGTGCCAGCAATCCTCAGGGAGGAGAGACCCAGTACTTC. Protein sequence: CASNPQGGETQYF.

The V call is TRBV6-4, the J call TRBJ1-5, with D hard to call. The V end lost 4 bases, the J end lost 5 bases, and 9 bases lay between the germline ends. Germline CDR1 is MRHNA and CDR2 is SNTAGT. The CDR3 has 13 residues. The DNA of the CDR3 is TGTGCCAGCAGTGTAGAAGTTTATCAGCCCCAGCATTTT. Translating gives CASSVEVYQPQHF.

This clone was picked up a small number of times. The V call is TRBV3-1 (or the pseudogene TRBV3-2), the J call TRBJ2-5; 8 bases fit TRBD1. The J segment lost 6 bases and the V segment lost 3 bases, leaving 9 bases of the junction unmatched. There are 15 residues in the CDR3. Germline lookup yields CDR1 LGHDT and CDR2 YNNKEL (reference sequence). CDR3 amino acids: CASSQTGEFGKTQYF. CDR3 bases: TGTGCCAGCAGCCAGACAGGGGAATTCGGGAAGACCCAGTACTTC.